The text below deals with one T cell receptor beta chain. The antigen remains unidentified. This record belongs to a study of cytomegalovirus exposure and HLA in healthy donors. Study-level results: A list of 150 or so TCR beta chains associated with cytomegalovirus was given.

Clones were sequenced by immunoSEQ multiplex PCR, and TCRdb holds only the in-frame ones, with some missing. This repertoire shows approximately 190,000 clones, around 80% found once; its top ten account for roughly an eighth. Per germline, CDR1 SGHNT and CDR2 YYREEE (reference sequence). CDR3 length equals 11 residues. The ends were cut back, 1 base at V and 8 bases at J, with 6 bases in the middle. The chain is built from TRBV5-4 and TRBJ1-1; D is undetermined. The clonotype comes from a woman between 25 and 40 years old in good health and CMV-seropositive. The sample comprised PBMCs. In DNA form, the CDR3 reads TGTGCCAGCAGCTTGATGCGGGAAGCTTTCTTT. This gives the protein CASSLMREAFF.